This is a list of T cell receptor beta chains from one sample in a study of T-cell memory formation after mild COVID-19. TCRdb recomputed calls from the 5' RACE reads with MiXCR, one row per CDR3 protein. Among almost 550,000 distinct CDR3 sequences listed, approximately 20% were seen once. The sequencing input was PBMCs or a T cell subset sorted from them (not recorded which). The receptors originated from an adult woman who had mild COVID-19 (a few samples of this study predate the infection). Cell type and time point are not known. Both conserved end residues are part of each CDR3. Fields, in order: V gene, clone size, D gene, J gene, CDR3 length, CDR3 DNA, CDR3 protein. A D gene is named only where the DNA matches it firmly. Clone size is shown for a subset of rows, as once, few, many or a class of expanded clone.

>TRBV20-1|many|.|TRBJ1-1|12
TGCAGTGCTCTACAGGGTAACACTGAAGCTTTCTTT
CSALQGNTEAFF
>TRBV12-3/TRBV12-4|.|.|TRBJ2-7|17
TGTGCCAGCTGTTGGGCCCCGGCCACCGTTGTCTCCTACGAGCAGTACTTC
CASCWAPATVVSYEQYF
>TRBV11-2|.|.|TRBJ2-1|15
TGTGCCAGCAGCTTTTTGTTAGGAGGTTGGAATGAGCAGTTCTTC
CASSFLLGGWNEQFF
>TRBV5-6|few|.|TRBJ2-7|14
TGTGCCAGCAGCTTCGACAGAAGCTCCTACGAGCAGTACTTC
CASSFDRSSYEQYF
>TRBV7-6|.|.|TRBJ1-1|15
TGTGCCAGCAGCTTGGGGGTCCGGGACACAGTCGAAGCTTTCTTT
CASSLGVRDTVEAFF
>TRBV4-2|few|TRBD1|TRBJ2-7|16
TGTGCCAGCAGCCCTTCACCGGGACAGGGGTTGGACGAGCAGTACTTC
CASSPSPGQGLDEQYF
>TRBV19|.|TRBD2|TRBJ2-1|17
TGTGCCAGTAGTCCACGAGGACTAGCGGACTCCTACAATGAGCAGTTCTTC
CASSPRGLADSYNEQFF
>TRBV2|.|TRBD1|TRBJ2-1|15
TGTGCCAGCAGTGCGTCTGGACAGGGGGCTTCTGAGCAGTTCTTC
CASSASGQGASEQFF
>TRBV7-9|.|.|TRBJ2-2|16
TGTGCCAGAAGCCCGGTTAGGCAGGTCGGAACCGGGGAGCTGTTTTTT
CARSPVRQVGTGELFF
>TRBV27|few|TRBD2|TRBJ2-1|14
TGTGCCAGCATCAGTAGCGGGAAAGTCTATGAGCAGTTCTTC
CASISSGKVYEQFF
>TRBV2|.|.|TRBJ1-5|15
TGTGCCAGCAGTCCCCTGGGGAGGGGAGGTCAGCCCCAGCATTTT
CASSPLGRGGQPQHF
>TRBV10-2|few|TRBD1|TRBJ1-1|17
TGCGCCAGCAGTGATAAACTAAACAGGGGGATGAACACTGAAGCTTTCTTT
CASSDKLNRGMNTEAFF
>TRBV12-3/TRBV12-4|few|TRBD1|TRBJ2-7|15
TGTGCCAGCAGTTTACGGGCGAGGGACAGAGACGAGCAGTACTTC
CASSLRARDRDEQYF
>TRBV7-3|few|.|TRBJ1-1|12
TGTGCCAGCAGCTTTGACAGGTCTGAAGCTTTCTTT
CASSFDRSEAFF
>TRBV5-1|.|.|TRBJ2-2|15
TGCGCCAGCACCTTGGACTCAACAAAAACCGGGGAGCTGTTTTTT
CASTLDSTKTGELFF
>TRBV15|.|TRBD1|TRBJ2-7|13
TGTGCCACCAGCAGGGGTACAGGGGACGAGCAGTACTTC
CATSRGTGDEQYF
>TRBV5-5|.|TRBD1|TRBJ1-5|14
TGTGCCAGCAGCGGGGACAGCTCCAATCAGCCCCAGCATTTT
CASSGDSSNQPQHF
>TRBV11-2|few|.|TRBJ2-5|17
TGTGCCAGCAGCTTAGCCCCTGCGGAGGGTGGGGGAGAGACCCAGTACTTC
CASSLAPAEGGGETQYF
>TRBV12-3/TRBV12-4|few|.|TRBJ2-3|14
TGTGCCAGCATCCTGGAGGTACTCACAGATACGCAGTATTTT
CASILEVLTDTQYF
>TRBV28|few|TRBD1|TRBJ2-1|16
TGTGCCAGCAGTTCCCTGGACAGGACCTCCTACAATGAGCAGTTCTTC
CASSSLDRTSYNEQFF
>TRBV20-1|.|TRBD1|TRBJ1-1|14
TGCAGTGCTGGGACAGGGGGAAGGAACACTGAAGCTTTCTTT
CSAGTGGRNTEAFF
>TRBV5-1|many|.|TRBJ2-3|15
TGCGCCAGCAGCTTACAGGGAAGGAGTCCAGATACGCAGTATTTT
CASSLQGRSPDTQYF
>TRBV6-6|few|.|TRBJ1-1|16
TGTGCCAGCAGTTACCCCCGTACAGGTCTGAACACTGAAGCTTTCTTT
CASSYPRTGLNTEAFF
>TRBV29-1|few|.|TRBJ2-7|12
TGCAGCGGACGTAAGAGCTCCTACGAGCAGTACTTC
CSGRKSSYEQYF
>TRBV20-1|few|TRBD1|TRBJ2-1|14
TGCAGTGCTAACCGGGACAGGGTTTACAATGAGCAGTTCTTC
CSANRDRVYNEQFF
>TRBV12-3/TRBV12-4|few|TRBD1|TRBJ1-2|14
TGTGCCAGCAGATCCGGGACAGGCCCTATGAGCTACACCTTC
CASRSGTGPMSYTF
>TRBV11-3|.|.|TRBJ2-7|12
TGTGCCAGCAGCTTAGGAGTTCCCGAGCAGTACTTC
CASSLGVPEQYF
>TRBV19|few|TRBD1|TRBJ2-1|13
TGTGCCAGTAGTTCCACAGGGGGGAAAGAGCAGTTCTTC
CASSSTGGKEQFF
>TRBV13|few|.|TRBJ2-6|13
TGTGCCGTCGCAAGCTCTGGGGCCAACGTCCTGACTTTC
CAVASSGANVLTF
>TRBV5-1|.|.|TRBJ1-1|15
TGCGCCAGCAGCTTGGGGCAGGGAGGAAAAACTGAAGCTTTCTTT
CASSLGQGGKTEAFF
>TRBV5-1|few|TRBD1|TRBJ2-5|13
TGCGCCAGCAGCAACGGACAGGGCAAGACCCAGTACTTC
CASSNGQGKTQYF
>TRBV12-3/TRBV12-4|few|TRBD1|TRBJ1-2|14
TGTGCCAGCAGTCCTGGGACAGGGGGCTGGGGCTACACCTTC
CASSPGTGGWGYTF
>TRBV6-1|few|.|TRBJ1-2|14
TGTGCCAGCAGCGAAAGGTGGTCGAACTATGGCTACACCTTC
CASSERWSNYGYTF
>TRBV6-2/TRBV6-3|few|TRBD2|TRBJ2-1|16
TGTGCCAGCAGTCCCGCAGGGACTAGCGCATACAATGAGCAGTTCTTC
CASSPAGTSAYNEQFF
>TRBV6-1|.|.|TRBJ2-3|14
TGTGCCAGCAGTGATCCGACGCGGCCAGATACGCAGTATTTT
CASSDPTRPDTQYF
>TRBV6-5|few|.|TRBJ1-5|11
TGTGCCAGCAGTTACGGGAGGACCCAGCATTTT
CASSYGRTQHF
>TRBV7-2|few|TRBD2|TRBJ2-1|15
TGTGCCAGCAGCGTGCTAGCGGGAGTAGGCAATGAGCAGTTCTTC
CASSVLAGVGNEQFF
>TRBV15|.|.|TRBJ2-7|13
TGTGCCACCTCTCCCGGGTGGGAATACGAGCAGTACTTC
CATSPGWEYEQYF
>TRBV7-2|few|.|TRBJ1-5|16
TGTGCCAGCAGCCTGGTTCTGTCGCTTAGCAATCAGCCCCAGCATTTT
CASSLVLSLSNQPQHF
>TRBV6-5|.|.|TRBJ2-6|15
TGTGCCAGCAGTTACGGGTCCTCTGGGGCCAACGTCCTGACTTTC
CASSYGSSGANVLTF
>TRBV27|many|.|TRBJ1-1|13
TGTGCCAGCAGCCTCAGGGAGAACACTGAAGCTTTCTTT
CASSLRENTEAFF
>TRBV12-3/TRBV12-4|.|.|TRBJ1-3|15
TGTGCCAGCAGTTTCCTGGGGGAAAGTGGAAACACCATATATTTT
CASSFLGESGNTIYF
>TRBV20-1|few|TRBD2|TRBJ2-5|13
TGCAGCCTCAGCGGGAGGGCCAAACAGACCCAGTACTTC
CSLSGRAKQTQYF
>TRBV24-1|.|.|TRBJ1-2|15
TGTGCCACCAGTGATACGACTTCCCGGAGCTATGGCTACACCTTC
CATSDTTSRSYGYTF
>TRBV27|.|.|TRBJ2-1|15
TGTGCCAGCAGTTCCACGTCGCGGGGCTACAATGAGCAGTTCTTC
CASSSTSRGYNEQFF
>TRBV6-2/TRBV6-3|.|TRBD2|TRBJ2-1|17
TGTGCCAGCAGTTACGCATCGGGACTAGCGGGAACAAATGAGCAGTTCTTC
CASSYASGLAGTNEQFF
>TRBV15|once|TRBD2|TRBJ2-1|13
TGTGCCATCCGACTAGCGGGGGGGCGTGAGCAGTTCTTC
CAIRLAGGREQFF
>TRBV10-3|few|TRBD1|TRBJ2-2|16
TGTGCCATCAGTGAGTCGGGACAGGAGAACACCGGGGAGCTGTTTTTT
CAISESGQENTGELFF